This T cell receptor (beta chain) emerged from a study of CD8 T cells in Susac syndrome. Broader study findings: Peak Susac CD8+ clonal expansion was seen in TEMRA cells and active patients. Detection of Susac-specific public clones gave approximately 16 in total CD8+ repertoires and roughly five in CD8+ TEMRA repertoires.

Random hexamers were used to reverse transcribe roughly 0.45 to 1 ug of RNA. One entry per CDR3 protein, called by TCRdb with MiXCR from the immunoSEQ multiplex PCR reads. The sample holds around 79,000 distinct CDR3 sequences, approximately 95% seen once. Both CD4+ and CD8+ T cells were negatively isolated, and TEMRA cells underwent FACS enrichment. Germline CDR1 and CDR2: SGDLS and YYNGEE. The CDR3 has 14 residues. With 9 bases clipped from V and 6 bases from J, the junction kept 6 bases outside the gene matches. Of note for this clonotype: Its target is not known.

The sequenced sample was CD8+ T cells from PBMCs. J is TRBJ2-1 and V is TRBV9; 13 positions match TRBD2. The TCR was taken from a human donor with Susac syndrome. The DNA of the CDR3 is TGTGCCACCGGGGGGACTAGCGGGGCCAATGAGCAGTTCTTC. This gives the protein CATGGTSGANEQFF. Looking up the rest from reference TRBV9 and TRBJ2-1 gives the full variable domain: DSGVTQTPKHLITATGQRVTLRCSPRSGDLSVYWYQQSLDQGLQFLIQYYNGEERAKGNILERFSAQQFPDLHSELNLSSLELGDSALYFCATGGTSGANEQFFGPGTRLTVL.